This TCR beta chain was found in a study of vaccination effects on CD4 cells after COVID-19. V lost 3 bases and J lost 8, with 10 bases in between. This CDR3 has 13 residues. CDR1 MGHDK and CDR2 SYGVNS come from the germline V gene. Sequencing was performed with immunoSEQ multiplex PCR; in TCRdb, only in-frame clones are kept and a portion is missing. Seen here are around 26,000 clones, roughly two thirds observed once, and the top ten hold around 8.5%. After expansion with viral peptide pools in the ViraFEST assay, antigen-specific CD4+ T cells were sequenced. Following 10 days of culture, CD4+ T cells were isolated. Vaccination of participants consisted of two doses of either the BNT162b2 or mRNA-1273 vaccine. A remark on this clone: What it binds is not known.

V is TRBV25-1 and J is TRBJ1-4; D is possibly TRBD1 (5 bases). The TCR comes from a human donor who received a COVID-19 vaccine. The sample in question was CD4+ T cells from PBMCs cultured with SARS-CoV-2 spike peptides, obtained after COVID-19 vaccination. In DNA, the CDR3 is TGTGCCAGCAGTGATCAGGGTTGGGAAAAACTGTTTTTT. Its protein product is CASSDQGWEKLFF.